The 29 T cell receptor beta chains reported below all come from one sample, sequenced in a study of control samples from healthy donors and cancer patients. The protocol was immunoSEQ multiplex PCR, while the TCRdb copy is restricted to in-frame clones and leaves out a portion. The repertoire holds 150,000 or so clones, with roughly 93% as singletons. Sequencing used blood. The receptor source for this set is a man aged 18 to 35 in good health.

The chain links TRBV28 to TRBJ1-6; a possible D gene is TRBD1 (5 bases). Per germline, CDR1 MDHEN and CDR2 SYDVKM. This CDR3 has 16 amino acids. The ends were cut back, 4 bases at V and 9 bases at J, with 19 bases in the middle. The CDR3 loop is CASSSPRRQGPSPLHF. CDR3 sequence (DNA): TGTGCCAGCAGTTCCCCGCGAAGGCAGGGCCCTTCACCCCTCCACTTT.

The chain recombines TRBV7-6 with TRBJ2-7, with 7 bases matching TRBD1. The germline V gene encodes CDR1 SGHVS and CDR2 FNYEAQ. This CDR3 region has 16 residues. V was pared by 5 bases and J by 2 bases, with 12 bases of the junction left unmatched. The CDR3, as DNA: TGTGCCAGCAGCACGGCTGCCTGGCAGGGGGCCTACGAGCAGTACTTC. It yields the protein CASSTAAWQGAYEQYF.

The chain employs TRBV7-9 and TRBJ1-5, with 7 bases aligning to TRBD1. V shed 5 bases, J shed 5 bases, and the junction held 6 bases outside the gene matches. CDR1 and CDR2 (germline): SEHNR, FQNEAQ (reference sequence). This CDR3 contains 14 residues. CDR3 nucleotides: TGTGCCAGCAGCCCGGGACAGACCTATCAGCCCCAGCATTTT. This translates into CASSPGQTYQPQHF.

The CDR3 nucleotides read TGCGCCAGCAGCCCCTTGACAGGGCAGTCCTCCAGTGGCTACACCTTC. Protein product: CASSPLTGQSSSGYTF. The chain recombines TRBV5-1 with TRBJ1-2, with 7 bases aligning to TRBD1. V trimming: 4 bases; J trimming: 7 bases; junction bases outside the gene matches: 16. Germline loops: CDR1 SGHRS, CDR2 YFSETQ. The length of the CDR3 is 16 residues.

Here the CDR3 reads CASSLDGQVSEAFF. The CDR3 DNA reads TGTGCCAGCAGCTTGGATGGGCAGGTGTCTGAAGCTTTCTTT. The gene calls are TRBV5-5 and TRBJ1-1; no definite D call. CDR1 and CDR2 (germline): SGHKS, YYEKEE (reference sequence). This CDR3 comprises 14 residues. Trimming took 0 bases from V and 6 from J, leaving 12 bases between them. The complete variable domain, with remaining parts taken from reference TRBV5-5 and TRBJ1-1, reads DAGVTQSPTHLIKTRGQQVTLRCSPISGHKSVSWYQQVLGQGPQFIFQYYEKEERGRGNFPDRFSARQFPNYSSELNVNALLLGDSALYLCASSLDGQVSEAFFGQGTRLTVV.

This chain connects TRBV24-1 to TRBJ2-5; D perhaps matches TRBD2 (7 bases). The CDR3 loop spans 15 amino acids. The V gene lost 10 bases and the J gene lost 5 bases, with 22 bases spanning the gap. The germline V gene has CDR1 KGHDR and CDR2 SFDVKD. In nucleotides, the CDR3 is TGTGCCACACGCTCCGCGGGGGCAGTAGGGGAGACCCAGTACTTC. This translates into CATRSAGAVGETQYF.

The gene calls are TRBV2 and TRBJ1-1; D may be TRBD1 (5 bases). This CDR3 is 16 amino acids long. Germline assignment: CDR1 SNHLY and CDR2 FYNNEI. V lost 3 bases, J lost 0 bases, and 14 bases lay in between. Here the CDR3 reads CASSEVGLGMNTEAFF. CDR3 bases: TGTGCCAGCAGTGAGGTGGGACTTGGGATGAACACTGAAGCTTTCTTT.

This chain connects TRBV19 to TRBJ1-6; D gene unclear. Trimming took off 6 bases at V and 4 bases at J, with 7 bases between the two ends. This CDR3 has 13 residues. Germline CDR1 is LNHDA and CDR2 is SQIVND (reference sequence). This CDR3 is CASSQKYNSPLHF. The CDR3 DNA sequence: TGTGCCAGTAGCCAGAAGTATAATTCACCCCTCCACTTT.

V gene TRBV5-6 combines with J gene TRBJ1-5; the D gene is possibly TRBD1 (6 bases). Germline loops: CDR1 SGHDT, CDR2 YYEEEE. The CDR3 covers 15 residues. V dropped 0 bases and J dropped 2 bases, with 9 bases sitting between them. This chain's CDR3 is CASSLGDNGNQPQHF. Here the CDR3 DNA reads TGTGCCAGCAGCTTGGGGGACAATGGCAATCAGCCCCAGCATTTT.

This chain connects TRBV5-4 to TRBJ2-3, with 8 bases aligning to TRBD2. Unmatched junction bases numbered 6, after V lost 4 bases and J lost 2 bases. The CDR3 covers 15 residues. Germline CDR1 SGHNT, CDR2 YYREEE (reference sequence). In DNA form, the CDR3 reads TGTGCCAGCAGCCCGGGGGGGTCTCCCACAGATACGCAGTATTTT. Protein product: CASSPGGSPTDTQYF.

The CDR3: CASSPNRQSTEAFF. As DNA, the CDR3 is TGTGCCAGTAGTCCGAACCGACAAAGCACTGAAGCTTTCTTT. The chain uses TRBV19 and TRBJ1-1; D gene uncertain. V gave up 5 bases and J gave up 4 bases, with 14 bases separating them. CDR3 length: 14 residues. Germline V gene data show CDR1 as LNHDA and CDR2 as SQIVND (reference sequence).

This chain uses TRBV11-2 with TRBJ2-3; TRBD2 matches 8 bases. The ends lost 3 bases at V and 4 bases at J; junction bases unmatched: 0. This CDR3 is 13 amino acids long. Germline V gives CDR1 SGHAT, CDR2 FQNNGV. CDR3 sequence: CASSLGLADTQYF. In DNA form, the CDR3 reads TGTGCCAGCAGCTTGGGACTAGCAGATACGCAGTATTTT.

The chain uses TRBV6-5 and TRBJ2-2; D gene unclear. Germline V lookup: CDR1 MNHEY, CDR2 SVGAGI. The CDR3 runs to 13 residues. V was cut by 2 bases and J by 7 bases, with 8 bases left in between. CDR3: CASSYAVGGELFF. CDR3 nucleotide sequence: TGTGCCAGCAGTTACGCCGTGGGCGGGGAGCTGTTTTTT.

V and J are TRBV6-5 and TRBJ2-5, with D perhaps TRBD1 or TRBD2 (5 bases each). Germline CDR1 reads MNHEY; CDR2 reads SVGAGI. V lost 2 bases and J lost 1, with 8 bases in between. The CDR3 consists of 14 residues. The CDR3 sequence: CASSYGGAQETQYF. The CDR3 DNA reads as TGTGCCAGCAGTTACGGGGGTGCCCAAGAGACCCAGTACTTC.

This sequence joins TRBV6-1 and TRBJ1-2, with TRBD1 matching 9 bases. Germline assignment: CDR1 MNHNS and CDR2 SASEGT. The CDR3 runs 21 residues. Trimming cost V 1 base and J 3 bases; bases outside gene matches: 21. The CDR3 DNA reads TGTGCCAGCAGTGAAGTAAGAGCGGTTCCGGCCGGGACAGGGAAGGACTATGGCTACACCTTC. As protein: CASSEVRAVPAGTGKDYGYTF.

This chain joins TRBV30 and TRBJ1-4; 8 bases align to TRBD1. The V segment lost 3 bases and the J segment 8 bases; nucleotides outside the gene matches: 8. Germline CDR1 reads GTSNPN; CDR2 reads SVGIG (reference sequence). The CDR3 covers 14 residues. In DNA form, the CDR3 reads TGTGCCTGGAGGACCGGGACAGGTCCGGAAAAACTGTTTTTT. Residues: CAWRTGTGPEKLFF.

The chain has TRBV6-5 and TRBJ2-3; a possible D gene is TRBD2 (8 bases). Germline loops: CDR1 MNHEY, CDR2 SVGAGI. Trimming took off 6 bases at V and 8 bases at J, with 21 bases between the two ends. The CDR3 is 15 residues long. The CDR3 region has the DNA TGTGCCAGCAGCTCCGGGACTAGGGGGCAGGGTACGCAGTATTTT. Protein: CASSSGTRGQGTQYF.

The chain carries TRBV6-5 and TRBJ2-7; 7 bases agree with TRBD1. CDR3 length: 13 residues. Looked up from germline, CDR1 is MNHEY and CDR2 is SVGAGI. With V trimmed by 4 bases and J by 2 bases, 2 bases remained unmatched. The CDR3 coding sequence is TGTGCCAGCAGTTCCCAGGGGGCCTACGAGCAGTACTTC. Translated: CASSSQGAYEQYF.

This clone was detected once. The V gene is TRBV30, the J gene TRBJ1-3, with D unresolved. The V gene lost 3 bases and the J gene lost 0 bases, with 9 bases spanning the gap. CDR1 GTSNPN and CDR2 SVGIG come from the germline V gene (reference sequence). The CDR3 is 14 residues long. The CDR3 region has the DNA TGTGCCTGGAGCCCCCTCACCTCTGGAAACACCATATATTTT. It yields the protein CAWSPLTSGNTIYF.

The chain uses TRBV3-1 (or the pseudogene TRBV3-2) and TRBJ2-7; the match to TRBD2 covers 8 bases. Trimming at V came to 4 bases and at J to 5 bases, leaving 10 bases not matched to a gene. This CDR3 spans 15 amino acids. Germline CDR1 LGHDT, CDR2 YNNKEL (reference sequence). The chain's CDR3 is CASSRLASTDHEQYF. As DNA, the CDR3 is TGTGCCAGCAGCCGACTAGCGAGTACAGACCACGAGCAGTACTTC.

V usage is TRBV7-8 and J usage is TRBJ2-1; no clear D. This CDR3 is built from 15 residues. The V and J ends lost 3 bases and 0 bases respectively, with 9 bases between them. CDR1 and CDR2 (germline): SGHVS, FQNEAQ. The CDR3 DNA reads TGTGCCAGCAGCTTCGCGGAGAGCTCCTACAATGAGCAGTTCTTC. Protein product: CASSFAESSYNEQFF.

The J gene is TRBJ2-5, the V gene TRBV5-1; either TRBD1 or TRBD2 may fit D (5 bases each). The V gene's germline CDR1 is SGHRS and CDR2 YFSETQ. The length of the CDR3 is 13 residues. Trimming left V 7 bases short and J 2 bases short, with 12 bases between. In nucleotides, the CDR3 is TGCGCCAGCCCTGGGACGGAGCAAGAGACCCAGTACTTC. Amino acid sequence: CASPGTEQETQYF. The complete variable domain, with remaining parts taken from reference TRBV5-1 and TRBJ2-5, reads KAGVTQTPRYLIKTRGQQVTLSCSPISGHRSVSWYQQTPGQGLQFLFEYFSETQRNKGNFPGRFSGRQFSNSRSEMNVSTLELGDSALYLCASPGTEQETQYFGPGTRLLVL.

J is TRBJ1-2 and V is TRBV11-3; D possibly corresponds to TRBD1 (6 bases). Trimming pared 5 bases from V and 6 bases from J, leaving 16 bases between. CDR1 is SGHNT, CDR2 YENEEA, per germline. The CDR3 sequence is 14 residues long. This chain's CDR3 is CASSDPGARDGYTF. CDR3 in DNA: TGTGCCAGCAGCGACCCGGGGGCGCGAGATGGCTACACCTTC.

The rearrangement joins TRBV5-6 to TRBJ2-7, with a possible D match to TRBD1 (6 bases). From germline, CDR1 is SGHDT and CDR2 YYEEEE. The ends were cut back, 4 bases at V and 4 bases at J, with 21 bases in the middle. The CDR3 runs 16 residues. CDR3 protein: CASSQQGLRMGYEQYF. The CDR3 coding sequence is TGTGCCAGCAGCCAGCAGGGGTTAAGGATGGGATACGAGCAGTACTTC. The full variable domain, its missing parts supplied by reference TRBV5-6 and TRBJ2-7, is DAGVTQSPTHLIKTRGQQVTLRCSPKSGHDTVSWYQQALGQGPQFIFQYYEEEERQRGNFPDRFSGHQFPNYSSELNVNALLLGDSALYLCASSQQGLRMGYEQYFGPGTRLTVT.

V usage is TRBV19 and J usage is TRBJ1-5, with D perhaps TRBD1 (6 bases). Per germline, CDR1 LNHDA and CDR2 SQIVND (reference sequence). The CDR3 is 15 residues long. V lost 6 bases, J lost 0 bases, and 12 bases lay in between. This chain's CDR3 is CASSPTGNSNQPQHF. CDR3 sequence (DNA): TGTGCCAGTAGCCCTACAGGGAATAGCAATCAGCCCCAGCATTTT. The variable domain in full, with the rest retrieved from reference TRBV19 and TRBJ1-5, is DGGITQSPKYLFRKEGQNVTLSCEQNLNHDAMYWYRQDPGQGLRLIYYSQIVNDFQKGDIAEGYSVSREKKESFPLTVTSAQKNPTAFYLCASSPTGNSNQPQHFGDGTRLSIL.

The chain recombines TRBV5-5 with TRBJ1-1; no reliable D call. The CDR3 loop spans 14 amino acids. Per germline, CDR1 SGHKS and CDR2 YYEKEE (reference sequence). The V end lost 4 bases, the J end lost 7 bases, and 17 bases lay between the germline ends. DNA for the CDR3: TGTGCCAGCAGCCCCCCGGGTGACGTCCGTGAAGCTTTCTTT. Translation gives CASSPPGDVREAFF.

The chain joins TRBV10-1 to TRBJ2-7, with D tentatively TRBD1 (5 bases). The CDR3 is 13 amino acids. CDR1 is WNHNN and CDR2 is SYGVQD in the germline V gene (reference sequence). Trimming cost V 10 bases and J 4 bases, with 17 bases left between them. The CDR3 is CATSQGADYEQYF. The DNA for the CDR3 is TGCGCCACCTCGCAAGGGGCCGATTACGAGCAGTACTTC.

Written as DNA, the CDR3 is TGCGCCAGCAGCTTGGGGGCGGGAGTAAGCACAGATACGCAGTATTTT. Residues: CASSLGAGVSTDTQYF. The chain uses TRBV5-1 and TRBJ2-3, with 7 nucleotides matching TRBD2. Germline V lookup: CDR1 SGHRS, CDR2 YFSETQ. CDR3 length equals 16 residues. Germline trimming cut 0 bases from V and 0 bases from J; bases unmatched to any gene: 4.

The chain carries TRBV5-6 and TRBJ1-4; D remains unclear. The CDR3 totals 12 residues. V lost 0 bases to trimming and J lost 8 bases, with 5 bases between them. The germline V gene encodes CDR1 SGHDT and CDR2 YYEEEE. CDR3 in DNA: TGTGCCAGCAGCTTGGCCCGGGAAAAACTGTTTTTT. Translated, it gives CASSLAREKLFF. Using reference TRBV5-6 and TRBJ1-4 for the parts outside the CDR3, the full variable domain is DAGVTQSPTHLIKTRGQQVTLRCSPKSGHDTVSWYQQALGQGPQFIFQYYEEEERQRGNFPDRFSGHQFPNYSSELNVNALLLGDSALYLCASSLAREKLFFGSGTQLSVL.